Following are 23 T cell receptor beta chains from one sample sequenced in a study of cytomegalovirus exposure and HLA in healthy donors. The PCR contained 60 Vbeta and 13 Jbeta primers. TCRdb's copy holds only in-frame clones and misses some; the assay was immunoSEQ multiplex PCR. The data contain hundreds of thousands of clones, roughly 80% of them singletons. Sequenced material: PBMCs. These receptors all stem from a girl aged 2 to 10 in good health and CMV-seronegative.

The V call is TRBV4-2, the J call TRBJ2-2, with 14 nucleotides matching TRBD2. The CDR3 length is 15 residues. Germline V gene lookup returns CDR1 LGHNA and CDR2 YNFKEQ. Unmatched junction bases numbered 1, after V lost 4 bases and J lost 6 bases. Here the CDR3 reads CASSLGLAGAGELFF. The DNA for the CDR3 is TGTGCCAGCAGCCTGGGACTAGCGGGAGCCGGGGAGCTGTTTTTT.

This CDR3 is CASSLSFRQMSGTGELFF. The CDR3 region has the DNA TGTGCCAGCAGTTTATCGTTTAGGCAGATGAGCGGCACCGGGGAGCTGTTTTTT. The chain recombines TRBV27 with TRBJ2-2; maybe TRBD2 (5 bases). Germline V gene lookup returns CDR1 MNHEY and CDR2 SMNVEV (reference sequence). The V and J ends lost 0 bases and 4 bases respectively, with 18 bases between them. The CDR3 spans 18 residues.

The chain recombines TRBV7-7 with TRBJ2-2; TRBD1 matches at 11 bases. The CDR3 is made up of 16 amino acids. The junction had 10 bases not matched to a gene; V was cut back by 5 bases and J by 8 bases. The germline V gene has CDR1 SSHAT and CDR2 FNYEAQ (reference sequence). The CDR3 loop is CASSRTGGEAAGELFF. In nucleotides, the CDR3 is TGTGCCAGCAGCAGGACAGGGGGCGAAGCGGCTGGGGAGCTGTTTTTT.

This chain connects TRBV6-1 to TRBJ2-3; 9 bases agree with TRBD1. The CDR3 runs 13 residues. V dropped 6 bases and J dropped 4; count of bases not matched to a gene: 2. Per germline, CDR1 MNHNS and CDR2 SASEGT. The CDR3 region is CASRGTGSDTQYF. The CDR3 coding sequence is TGTGCCAGCAGAGGGACAGGGTCAGATACGCAGTATTTT.

The rearrangement uses TRBV7-8 and TRBJ2-1, with D hard to call. The ends were cut back, 5 bases at V and 6 bases at J, with 11 bases in the middle. The CDR3 has 13 amino acids. Germline V CDR1 and CDR2: SGHVS, FQNEAQ. CDR3: CASSPRLRNEQFF. Written as DNA, the CDR3 is TGTGCCAGCAGCCCCCGACTCCGCAATGAGCAGTTCTTC.

Only a few counts were recorded for this clone. The chain employs TRBV6-5 and TRBJ2-7; TRBD1 agrees at 9 bases. CDR1 and CDR2 (germline): MNHEY, SVGAGI. With V trimmed by 6 bases and J by 1 base, 4 bases remained unmatched. The CDR3 has 14 amino acids. Written as DNA, the CDR3 is TGTGCCAGCAGGAGGGGACAGGGATCCTACGAGCAGTACTTC. Translated: CASRRGQGSYEQYF.

The rearrangement uses TRBV6-5 and TRBJ1-1; no firm D call. This CDR3 contains 16 residues. Per the germline V gene, CDR1 is MNHEY and CDR2 is SVGAGI. Trimming cost V 0 bases and J 5 bases, with 16 bases left between them. As DNA, the CDR3 is TGTGCCAGCAGTTACTCGAGAGATGGGAGACCTACTGAAGCTTTCTTT. Translated, it gives CASSYSRDGRPTEAFF.

This clone turned up a few times. The V gene is TRBV25-1, the J gene TRBJ1-2, with D uncertain. V lost 4 bases, J lost 5 bases, and 8 bases lay in between. The length of the CDR3 is 12 residues. The germline V gene encodes CDR1 MGHDK and CDR2 SYGVNS. In DNA, the CDR3 is TGTGCCAGCAGTGCCCGGAGATATGGCTACACCTTC. Translated: CASSARRYGYTF.

This clone was counted a single time. The V call is TRBV7-9, the J call TRBJ1-4; maybe TRBD1 (5 bases). Trimming cost V 10 bases and J 8 bases, with 26 bases left between them. CDR1 and CDR2 (germline): SEHNR, FQNEAQ (reference sequence). The CDR3 loop spans 16 amino acids. For the CDR3, the DNA is TGTGCCATCCCCTCCACGACTGGGCAGGGCGGCGAAAAACTGTTTTTT. Amino acid sequence: CAIPSTTGQGGEKLFF.

The CDR3 spells CAGGTDRYGYTF. In nucleotides, the CDR3 is TGTGCCGGGGGGACGGACCGTTATGGCTACACCTTC. V and J are TRBV2 and TRBJ1-2, with D maybe TRBD1 (5 bases). Germline CDR1 is SNHLY and CDR2 is FYNNEI. With 11 bases removed from V and 5 bases from J, the gap between germline ends came to 15 bases. This CDR3 region has 12 residues. The whole variable domain, remainder taken from reference TRBV2 and TRBJ1-2, is EPEVTQTPSHQVTQMGQEVILRCVPISNHLYFYWYRQILGQKVEFLVSFYNNEISEKSEIFDDQFSVERPDGSNFTLKIRSTKLEDSAMYFCAGGTDRYGYTFGSGTRLTVV.

This chain joins TRBV4-1 and TRBJ1-1; D call uncertain. CDR1 and CDR2 from the germline V gene are MGHRA and YSYEKL. The CDR3 is 12 amino acids. V was shortened by 4 bases and J by 5 bases, with 8 bases between the two germline ends. CDR3 in amino acids: CASSLRRTEAFF. The CDR3 DNA reads TGCGCCAGCAGCCTGAGGAGAACTGAAGCTTTCTTT.

This clone was detected a few times. The CDR3 nucleotides are TGTGCCAGCAGCTTATCCGGCAGGGAATATTCGTCCCAGCATTTT. Translating gives CASSLSGREYSSQHF. V and J are TRBV7-9 and TRBJ1-5, with D possibly being TRBD1 (5 bases). CDR3 length equals 15 residues. Germline V gene data show CDR1 as SEHNR and CDR2 as FQNEAQ (reference sequence). The ends were cut back, 2 bases at V and 11 bases at J, with 19 bases in the middle.

The CDR3 loop reads CASSLSGTYEQYF. The CDR3 nucleotides are TGTGCCAGCAGCCTTAGCGGTACCTACGAGCAGTACTTC. The genes are TRBV6-5 and TRBJ2-7; D perhaps matches TRBD2 (6 bases). Germline values: CDR1 MNHEY, CDR2 SVGAGI. This CDR3 spans 13 amino acids. V was trimmed by 6 bases and J by 2 bases, leaving 11 bases between them.

The rearrangement uses TRBV9 and TRBJ1-2, with 9 bases matching TRBD1. Trimming at V came to 3 bases and at J to 4 bases, leaving 10 bases not matched to a gene. Germline V gene data show CDR1 as SGDLS and CDR2 as YYNGEE. CDR3 length: 16 residues. CDR3: CASSGHSGQGSYGYTF. CDR3 bases: TGTGCCAGCAGCGGACATTCAGGACAGGGGAGCTATGGCTACACCTTC.

In this sample, this clone turned up a few times. This chain uses TRBV5-1 with TRBJ2-1; TRBD2 aligns across 8 bases. This CDR3 region has 17 residues. Germline V gene data show CDR1 as SGHRS and CDR2 as YFSETQ. With 10 bases clipped from V and 1 base from J, the junction kept 16 bases outside the gene matches. CDR3 residues: CAGWISGGSGSYNEQFF. The DNA for the CDR3 is TGCGCCGGGTGGATCAGCGGGGGTTCTGGGTCCTACAATGAGCAGTTCTTC.

The chain recombines TRBV6-5 with TRBJ1-2, with 7 nucleotides matching TRBD1. The V gene's germline CDR1 is MNHEY and CDR2 SVGAGI. This CDR3 is 12 amino acids long. The V segment lost 6 bases and the J segment 12 bases; nucleotides outside the gene matches: 10. CDR3 in amino acids: CASRQGGGANTF. CDR3 bases: TGTGCCAGCAGGCAAGGAGGGGGCGCAAACACCTTC.

This clone was counted a few times. This sequence joins TRBV12-5 and TRBJ1-3, with D tentatively TRBD1 (5 bases). Trimming shortened V by 0 bases and J by 2 bases, and 11 bases separated the two germline ends. The CDR3 runs 16 residues. The germline gives CDR1 LGHNT, CDR2 FRNRAP. This CDR3 reads CASGLVDSLTGNTIYF. The CDR3 DNA is TGTGCTAGTGGTTTGGTAGACAGCCTTACTGGAAACACCATATATTTT.

CDR3 bases: TGTGCCAGCAGTTTGCGCGCGAACTATGGCTACACCTTC. Translation: CASSLRANYGYTF. The V call is TRBV27, the J call TRBJ1-2; no clear D gene. This CDR3 has 13 residues. Trimming left V 3 bases short and J 2 bases short, with 7 bases between. In germline, CDR1 is MNHEY, CDR2 SMNVEV (reference sequence).

This clone was picked up a small number of times. The genes are TRBV2 and TRBJ1-5; possible D gene TRBD1, 5 bases. Germline CDR1 and CDR2: SNHLY and FYNNEI. The CDR3 is 14 amino acids. V gave up 0 bases and J gave up 7 bases, with 10 bases separating them. CDR3 in DNA: TGTGCCAGCAGTGAAGCGGAATGGGGCCAGCCCCAGCATTTT. Protein sequence: CASSEAEWGQPQHF.

CDR3 sequence (DNA): TGTGCCAGCAGCTTAGGAGATGCATCTGGGGCCAACGTCCTGACTTTC. It yields the protein CASSLGDASGANVLTF. The chain has TRBV7-9 and TRBJ2-6; D uncertain. The germline V and J ends were trimmed by 1 base and 1 base, with 8 bases remaining between them. CDR3 length: 16 amino acids. CDR1 SEHNR and CDR2 FQNEAQ come from the germline V gene (reference sequence).

The count of this clone is one. The CDR3 protein is CASSLGIGGTSGAYEQYF. DNA for the CDR3: TGTGCCAGCAGCTTAGGGATCGGGGGGACTAGCGGTGCGTACGAGCAGTACTTC. This chain connects TRBV11-1 to TRBJ2-7; TRBD2 aligns across 11 bases. V shed 1 base and J 4 bases; nucleotides not matched to a gene: 12. CDR1 is SGHAT, CDR2 FQDESV, per germline (reference sequence). The CDR3 runs to 18 residues.

The chain joins TRBV18 to TRBJ2-5; D uncertain. Germline loops: CDR1 KGHSH, CDR2 LQKENI. Trimming stripped 1 base from V and 5 bases from J, with 5 bases between. CDR3 size: 12 residues. CDR3 in amino acids: CASSPHSETQYF. The CDR3 nucleotides are TGTGCCAGCTCACCACACTCGGAGACCCAGTACTTC.

V gene TRBV30 combines with J gene TRBJ1-5; D unresolved. Trimming shortened V by 0 bases and J by 1 base, and 16 bases separated the two germline ends. The CDR3 spans 17 residues. Germline loops: CDR1 GTSNPN, CDR2 SVGIG (reference sequence). The CDR3 here is CAWSVDRTRGSNQPQHF. The CDR3 DNA is TGTGCCTGGAGTGTAGACCGAACACGAGGGAGCAATCAGCCCCAGCATTTT.